One sample yielded the 20 T cell receptor beta chains listed below, sequenced in a study of cytotoxic CD8 clonotypes in ibrutinib-treated CLL. Generated by immunoSEQ multiplex PCR, the TCRdb table keeps only in-frame clones and is missing some. The data hold about 300,000 clones, with roughly 76% observed a single time. The sample here was PBMCs, taken at disease progression, from a patient treated with ibrutinib. These receptors were collected from a human donor with chronic lymphocytic leukemia.

V is TRBV7-2 and J is TRBJ1-6; TRBD1 matches at 9 bases. The germline V gene has CDR1 SGHTA and CDR2 FQGNSA. With V trimmed by 5 bases and J by 5 bases, 4 bases remained unmatched. The CDR3 consists of 15 residues. CDR3 coding DNA: TGTGCCAGCAGCCGCCGGACAGGGGATAATTCACCCCTCCACTTT. It yields the protein CASSRRTGDNSPLHF.

The gene calls are TRBV10-3 and TRBJ1-2; the match to TRBD1 covers 8 bases. The CDR3 consists of 15 residues. V was clipped by 10 bases and J by 0 bases; unmatched bases: 10. CDR1 and CDR2 (germline): ENHRY, SYGVKD. The CDR3 protein is CATQDRESANYGYTF. The CDR3 bases are TGTGCCACCCAGGACAGGGAATCCGCTAACTATGGCTACACCTTC.

This clone appeared a few times. The rearrangement uses TRBV25-1 and TRBJ2-1, with no clear D. Germline assignment: CDR1 MGHDK and CDR2 SYGVNS. The CDR3 spans 15 residues. Trimming pared 7 bases from V and 8 bases from J, leaving 21 bases between. CDR3 protein: CASKPLSLSSHEQFF. For the CDR3, the DNA is TGTGCCAGCAAGCCCCTCTCGTTAAGCAGCCATGAGCAGTTCTTC.

This chain links TRBV7-2 with TRBJ2-2; the match to TRBD1 covers 9 bases. The V and J ends lost 5 bases and 4 bases, in that order; junction bases with no gene match: 2. This CDR3 spans 14 amino acids. Germline V CDR1 and CDR2: SGHTA, FQGNSA. CDR3 region: CASSPGQGTGELFF. The CDR3 DNA sequence: TGTGCCAGCAGCCCGGGACAGGGCACCGGGGAGCTGTTTTTT.

The chain links TRBV6-5 to TRBJ1-1; the D gene is possibly TRBD1 (6 bases). Germline assignment: CDR1 MNHEY and CDR2 SVGAGI. V was shortened by 0 bases and J by 5 bases, with 16 bases between the two germline ends. The CDR3 sequence is 16 residues long. The CDR3 sequence is CASSYSFPRGRTEAFF. DNA for the CDR3: TGTGCCAGCAGTTACTCGTTCCCCAGGGGTAGGACTGAAGCTTTCTTT.

The sample holds a few counts of this clone. This rearrangement joins TRBV29-1 to TRBJ1-4; 9 nucleotides match TRBD1. The V segment lost 5 bases and the J segment 7 bases; nucleotides outside the gene matches: 5. The CDR3 is 13 amino acids. Germline assignment: CDR1 SQVTM and CDR2 ANQGSEA. The CDR3 spells CSVWTGAGEKLFF. DNA for the CDR3: TGCAGCGTTTGGACAGGGGCTGGTGAAAAACTGTTTTTT.

V gene TRBV6-1 combines with J gene TRBJ2-3; 9 bases map to TRBD1. The germline CDR1 and CDR2 sequences are MNHNS and SASEGT. There are 17 residues in the CDR3. Trimming at V came to 4 bases and at J to 5 bases, leaving 13 bases not matched to a gene. The DNA for the CDR3 is TGTGCCAGCAGTGCGCTTCAGACAGGGGGAAGGATAGATACGCAGTATTTT. Translated, it gives CASSALQTGGRIDTQYF.

J is TRBJ2-1 and V is TRBV7-9; no firm D call. Trimming pared 5 bases from V and 9 bases from J, leaving 20 bases between. CDR3 size: 15 residues. The V gene's germline CDR1 is SEHNR and CDR2 FQNEAQ (reference sequence). Here the CDR3 DNA reads TGTGCCAGCAGCCCGCCGATGGCGCCCAGCTTTGAGCAGTTCTTC. It encodes CASSPPMAPSFEQFF.

Only a few counts were recorded for this clone. CDR3 nucleotides: TGTGCCAGCTCACCACGGTTAGGCCGGGACAAGTGTTTGGGTCAGCCCCAGCATTTT. It yields the protein CASSPRLGRDKCLGQPQHF. The chain couples TRBV18 to TRBJ1-5; possibly TRBD1 for D (6 bases). Germline CDR1 and CDR2: KGHSH and LQKENI. V was trimmed by 1 base and J by 6 bases, leaving 25 bases between them. The CDR3 spans 19 residues.

This chain uses TRBV25-1 with TRBJ2-3, with no clear D. Deletions cut 5 bases from V and 0 bases from J, with 3 bases between. CDR1 and CDR2 (germline): MGHDK, SYGVNS. CDR3 length: 12 amino acids. The CDR3 loop reads CASSWSTDTQYF. The CDR3 DNA reads as TGTGCCAGCAGTTGGAGCACAGATACGCAGTATTTT.

V and J are TRBV5-1 and TRBJ1-2, with a tentative D call TRBD1 (6 bases). The V gene lost 1 base and the J gene lost 4 bases, with 11 bases spanning the gap. This CDR3 is 14 amino acids long. CDR1 is SGHRS, CDR2 YFSETQ, per germline. The CDR3 loop is CASSLRGHPYGYTF. The DNA for the CDR3 is TGCGCCAGCAGCTTGCGGGGACACCCCTATGGCTACACCTTC.

The chain carries TRBV5-1 and TRBJ2-3; no clear D gene. The germline V gene encodes CDR1 SGHRS and CDR2 YFSETQ. The CDR3 is made up of 14 amino acids. V dropped 1 base and J dropped 1 base, with 7 bases sitting between them. CDR3 region: CASSLYGGTDTQYF. CDR3 DNA sequence: TGCGCCAGCAGCTTGTATGGGGGCACAGATACGCAGTATTTT.

The chain links TRBV7-3 to TRBJ2-3, with 8 bases matching TRBD1. Trimming removed 6 bases from V and 7 bases from J; junction bases left unmatched: 6. Per germline, CDR1 SGHTA and CDR2 FQGTGA. The CDR3 has 13 amino acids. In DNA form, the CDR3 reads TGTGCCAGCAGTCGGGACAGGCTTAATACGCAGTATTTT. This codes for CASSRDRLNTQYF.

J is TRBJ1-1 and V is TRBV27; the D is unclear. Germline assignment: CDR1 MNHEY and CDR2 SMNVEV (reference sequence). This CDR3 has 13 amino acids. Trimming took 5 bases from V and 3 from J, leaving 10 bases between them. The CDR3 sequence: CASSLRPYTEAFF. The CDR3 DNA reads as TGTGCCAGCAGTCTTCGACCGTACACTGAAGCTTTCTTT.

The V call is TRBV7-2, the J call TRBJ2-1, with 9 bases aligning to TRBD1. Germline CDR1 SGHTA, CDR2 FQGNSA. The J segment lost 5 bases and the V segment lost 2 bases, leaving 7 bases of the junction unmatched. The CDR3 runs to 16 residues. CDR3 nucleotide sequence: TGTGCCAGCAGCTTATTGGGACAGGGATTCAACAATGAGCAGTTCTTC. It yields the protein CASSLLGQGFNNEQFF.

For the CDR3, the DNA is TGCGCCAGCAGCTTGGGCTGGTTCGATGAGCAGTTCTTC. It specifies CASSLGWFDEQFF. V usage is TRBV5-1 and J usage is TRBJ2-1, with unresolved D. Trimming pared 0 bases from V and 8 bases from J, leaving 9 bases between. The CDR3 runs to 13 residues. Germline V gives CDR1 SGHRS, CDR2 YFSETQ. Using reference TRBV5-1 and TRBJ2-1 for the parts outside the CDR3, the full variable domain is KAGVTQTPRYLIKTRGQQVTLSCSPISGHRSVSWYQQTPGQGLQFLFEYFSETQRNKGNFPGRFSGRQFSNSRSEMNVSTLELGDSALYLCASSLGWFDEQFFGPGTRLTVL.

The chain is built from TRBV10-1 and TRBJ2-3; 12 positions match TRBD1. The CDR3 has 17 residues. V shed 5 bases and J 0 bases; nucleotides not matched to a gene: 6. The germline V gene encodes CDR1 WNHNN and CDR2 SYGVQD (reference sequence). CDR3 loop: CASSTGTGGLSTDTQYF. As DNA, the CDR3 is TGCGCCAGCAGTACCGGGACAGGGGGCCTTAGCACAGATACGCAGTATTTT.

This chain joins TRBV10-3 and TRBJ2-1, with 10 bases that match TRBD1. This CDR3 comprises 13 residues. Trimming removed 11 bases from V and 7 bases from J; junction bases left unmatched: 8. Germline V gives CDR1 ENHRY, CDR2 SYGVKD. The CDR3 nucleotides read TGTGCCGTACGACAGGGGGCGGGTAATGAGCAGTTCTTC. Translation: CAVRQGAGNEQFF.

The chain recombines TRBV6-6 with TRBJ2-1, with TRBD1 matching over 7 bases. CDR3 size: 13 residues. J lost 6 bases, V lost 5 bases, and 4 bases had no gene match. The germline CDR1 and CDR2 sequences are MNHNY and SVGAGI (reference sequence). Here the CDR3 reads CASSTWTGNEQFF. The CDR3 nucleotides are TGTGCCAGCAGTACCTGGACAGGCAATGAGCAGTTCTTC.

This clone showed up just a few times. The chain carries TRBV10-2 and TRBJ2-3, with TRBD2 matching 7 bases. After removal of 6 bases from V and 4 bases from J, the junction contained 4 bases not matched to a gene. This CDR3 has 13 amino acids. Germline V gives CDR1 WSHSY, CDR2 SAAADI. The CDR3 DNA is TGCGCCAGCAGGCCGGGGGGATCAGATACGCAGTATTTT. This codes for CASRPGGSDTQYF.